These 24 T cell receptor beta chains were sequenced from one sample in a study of cytomegalovirus exposure and HLA in healthy donors. It was with 60 Vbeta and 13 Jbeta primers that the PCR ran. The data were produced by immunoSEQ multiplex PCR, yet TCRdb's version contains in-frame clones alone and is incomplete. The sample shows under 95,000 clones, approximately 7.1% of them seen only once. Material: PBMCs. The receptor source for this set is a man aged 45-60 years in good health and CMV-seronegative.

There are a few counts of this clone. The J gene is TRBJ2-7, the V gene TRBV28; 7 bases are shared with TRBD2. The V and J ends lost 6 bases and 7 bases, in that order; junction bases with no gene match: 12. The CDR3 has 14 residues. The germline gives CDR1 MDHEN, CDR2 SYDVKM. The chain's CDR3 is CASSYPRGLREQYF. In DNA form, the CDR3 reads TGTGCCAGCAGCTACCCCCGGGGACTACGGGAGCAGTACTTC.

This clone showed up just a few times. The chain joins TRBV5-6 to TRBJ2-6; D might be TRBD1 (5 bases). Germline values: CDR1 SGHDT, CDR2 YYEEEE. V was trimmed by 2 bases and J by 4 bases, leaving 16 bases between them. The CDR3 covers 17 residues. The CDR3 here is CASSLTGQGVGANVLTF. CDR3 sequence (DNA): TGTGCCAGCAGCTTAACGGGTCAAGGGGTAGGGGCCAACGTCCTGACTTTC.

In its sample, this clone was seen a few times. The gene calls are TRBV28 and TRBJ2-5; D is ambiguous. The CDR3 contains 15 residues. With 5 bases removed from V and 1 base from J, the gap between germline ends came to 14 bases. In germline, CDR1 is MDHEN, CDR2 SYDVKM. CDR3 loop: CASSPLGQAQETQYF. The CDR3 region has the DNA TGTGCCAGCAGTCCCTTGGGTCAGGCCCAAGAGACCCAGTACTTC. Combining the CDR3 with reference TRBV28 and TRBJ2-5 gives the whole variable domain DVKVTQSSRYLVKRTGEKVFLECVQDMDHENMFWYRQDPGLGLRLIYFSYDVKMKEKGDIPEGYSVSREKKERFSLILESASTNQTSMYLCASSPLGQAQETQYFGPGTRLLVL.

This chain links TRBV15 with TRBJ1-5; D is possibly TRBD1 (5 bases). V was pared by 2 bases and J by 5 bases, with 13 bases between. Germline V gene lookup returns CDR1 LNHNV and CDR2 YYDKDF (reference sequence). This CDR3 contains 15 residues. Here the CDR3 reads CATSRTDTPHQPQHF. The CDR3, as DNA: TGTGCCACCAGCAGAACGGACACCCCCCATCAGCCCCAGCATTTT.

This clone was counted between two and nine times. The chain joins TRBV5-4 to TRBJ2-5, with 8 bases fitting TRBD1. The CDR3 runs to 15 residues. CDR1 SGHNT and CDR2 YYREEE come from the germline V gene (reference sequence). The V and J ends lost 3 bases and 4 bases, in that order; junction bases with no gene match: 8. The CDR3 protein is CASSSGQGGGETQYF. The CDR3 nucleotides read TGTGCCAGCAGCTCTGGACAGGGTGGAGGAGAGACCCAGTACTTC.

This chain uses TRBV5-1 with TRBJ2-3, with 9 bases aligning to TRBD2. Germline V gene lookup returns CDR1 SGHRS and CDR2 YFSETQ. CDR3 length: 20 residues. Trimming took 0 bases from V and 3 from J; bases not matched to a gene: 17. CDR3 DNA: TGCGCCAGCAGCTTGGGACTGACTTGGAGCGGGGGGACGTATACAGATACGCAGTATTTT. This gives the protein CASSLGLTWSGGTYTDTQYF.

This chain joins TRBV6-1 and TRBJ1-1, with a weak D call TRBD1 (5 bases). The CDR3 runs 19 residues. Trimming left V 1 base short and J 3 bases short, with 24 bases between. Looked up from germline, CDR1 is MNHNS and CDR2 is SASEGT. The CDR3 region is CASSEELPDLGTGDTEAFF. CDR3 in DNA: TGTGCCAGCAGTGAAGAGCTTCCCGACTTGGGGACGGGGGACACTGAAGCTTTCTTT.

This chain joins TRBV30 and TRBJ1-3, with 8 bases matching TRBD1. V lost 0 bases and J lost 7; bases outside the gene matches: 5. This CDR3 has 14 residues. CDR1 is GTSNPN, CDR2 SVGIG, per germline (reference sequence). The CDR3 spells CAWSVTGDLNTIYF. CDR3 bases: TGTGCCTGGAGTGTGACAGGGGATCTTAACACCATATATTTT.

This clone was picked up a small number of times. The chain joins TRBV29-1 to TRBJ2-7, with 15 bases lining up with TRBD2. The CDR3 is made up of 16 amino acids. Germline V gene lookup returns CDR1 SQVTM and CDR2 ANQGSEA. V lost 5 bases and J lost 3; bases outside the gene matches: 8. CDR3 bases: TGCAGCGTTTACGGACTAGCGGGAGGGCCCATCTACGAGCAGTACTTC. The encoded protein is CSVYGLAGGPIYEQYF.

This clone was seen more than once but under ten times. The chain links TRBV28 to TRBJ1-6, with D maybe TRBD1 (5 bases). Germline assignment: CDR1 MDHEN and CDR2 SYDVKM. There are 14 residues in the CDR3. V lost 6 bases and J 3 bases, leaving 9 bases between the germline ends. The DNA for the CDR3 is TGTGCCAGCAGACCCGGGGGCTATAATTCACCCCTCCACTTT. Protein: CASRPGGYNSPLHF.

The chain couples TRBV19 to TRBJ1-2; 8 bases map to TRBD1. The germline V gene encodes CDR1 LNHDA and CDR2 SQIVND (reference sequence). This CDR3 is built from 13 residues. Germline trimming cut 5 bases from V and 6 bases from J; bases unmatched to any gene: 5. CDR3 sequence reads: CASSFGTGNGYTF. The CDR3 nucleotides read TGTGCCAGTAGTTTCGGGACAGGCAATGGCTACACCTTC. Complete variable domain (other parts from reference TRBV19 and TRBJ1-2): DGGITQSPKYLFRKEGQNVTLSCEQNLNHDAMYWYRQDPGQGLRLIYYSQIVNDFQKGDIAEGYSVSREKKESFPLTVTSAQKNPTAFYLCASSFGTGNGYTFGSGTRLTVV.

The CDR3: CASSLGVAGVDTQYF. CDR3 DNA sequence: TGCGCCAGCAGCTTGGGTGTAGCGGGAGTGGATACGCAGTATTTT. The rearrangement links TRBV5-1 to TRBJ2-3; 9 bases line up with TRBD2. Germline trimming cut 0 bases from V and 6 bases from J; bases unmatched to any gene: 5. The CDR3 contains 15 residues. Germline-derived CDR1 and CDR2 are SGHRS and YFSETQ. Together with reference TRBV5-1 and TRBJ2-3, the CDR3 gives the full variable domain: KAGVTQTPRYLIKTRGQQVTLSCSPISGHRSVSWYQQTPGQGLQFLFEYFSETQRNKGNFPGRFSGRQFSNSRSEMNVSTLELGDSALYLCASSLGVAGVDTQYFGPGTRLTVL.

This clone was observed a few times. Other DNA sequences within the sample encode an identical CDR3. The genes are TRBV7-8 and TRBJ1-5; perhaps TRBD1 as D (5 bases). Trimming cost V 2 bases and J 4 bases, with 12 bases left between them. Looked up from germline, CDR1 is SGHVS and CDR2 is FQNEAQ. The CDR3 length is 15 residues. CDR3 in amino acids: CASSLSDSLNQPQHF. CDR3 sequence (DNA): TGTGCCAGCAGCTTAAGCGACAGTCTAAATCAGCCCCAGCATTTT.

The chain uses TRBV7-9 and TRBJ1-1; no definite D call. CDR3 length: 13 amino acids. V lost 3 bases to trimming and J lost 1 base, with 6 bases between them. Per germline, CDR1 SEHNR and CDR2 FQNEAQ (reference sequence). CDR3 loop: CASSFYKNTEAFF. The CDR3 DNA reads TGTGCCAGCAGCTTTTATAAGAACACTGAAGCTTTCTTT.

The V gene is TRBV5-1, the J gene TRBJ2-1; D is possibly TRBD2 (6 bases). CDR3 length: 15 amino acids. The V and J ends lost 4 bases and 4 bases respectively, with 15 bases between them. Germline loops: CDR1 SGHRS, CDR2 YFSETQ. The CDR3 region is CASSRDSGRYNEQFF. CDR3 DNA sequence: TGCGCCAGCAGCCGTGATAGCGGAAGATACAATGAGCAGTTCTTC.

In DNA form, the CDR3 reads TGCGCCAGCAGACGGAATTCGGACAGGGGGTTCTACGAGCAGTACTTC. Protein sequence: CASRRNSDRGFYEQYF. V is TRBV5-1 and J is TRBJ2-7, with 10 bases lining up with TRBD1. Germline CDR1 is SGHRS and CDR2 is YFSETQ. The CDR3 consists of 16 residues. V was pared by 5 bases and J by 3 bases, with 11 bases of the junction left unmatched.

This clone has just a few counts. The chain has TRBV1 and TRBJ2-1; the table's D call, TRBD2, has no DNA check behind it. TRBV1 is shown as a pseudogene. The CDR3 contains 18 residues. CDR3 in DNA: TGCACCAGCAGCCAAGGGAGGACTAGCGGGAGGTATTACAATGAGCAGTTCTTC. Its translation is CTSSQGRTSGRYYNEQFF.

Notes on this clone: A read error may produce the germline difference seen at one junction end. Other DNA variants within this sample encode the same CDR3. The chain has TRBV6-5 and TRBJ1-6; 7 bases agree with TRBD1. The CDR3 loop spans 14 amino acids. Germline V gene lookup returns CDR1 MNHEY and CDR2 SVGAGI. CDR3 residues: CASRYRGSNSPLHF. The DNA for the CDR3 is TGTGCCAGCAGATACAGGGGTAGTAATTCACCCCTACACTTT.

The chain is built from TRBV6-5 and TRBJ2-7; D gene unclear. The CDR3 extends over 12 amino acids. Trimming left V 2 bases short and J 6 bases short, with 8 bases between. Looked up from germline, CDR1 is MNHEY and CDR2 is SVGAGI. CDR3 nucleotide sequence: TGTGCCAGCAGTTACGTGAGTGGCGAGCAGTACTTC. It codes for CASSYVSGEQYF.

This clone was counted only a few times. CDR3 region: CASSLSGRWTDTQYF. CDR3 coding DNA: TGTGCCAGCAGCTTATCCGGGAGATGGACAGATACGCAGTATTTT. The chain combines TRBV7-3 with TRBJ2-3, with a possible D match to TRBD2 (6 bases). V was shortened by 2 bases and J by 3 bases, with 12 bases between the two germline ends. Germline CDR1 and CDR2: SGHTA and FQGTGA. The CDR3 sequence is 15 residues long. The full variable domain, completed using reference TRBV7-3 and TRBJ2-3, is GAGVSQTPSNKVTEKGKYVELRCDPISGHTALYWYRQSLGQGPEFLIYFQGTGAADDSGLPNDRFFAVRPEGSVSTLKIQRTERGDSAVYLCASSLSGRWTDTQYFGPGTRLTVL.

In this sample, this clone turned up a few times. The V and J genes are TRBV5-5 and TRBJ2-7, with 7 bases aligning to TRBD1. The CDR3 runs 16 residues. J lost 2 bases, V lost 2 bases, and 10 bases had no gene match. The germline V gene has CDR1 SGHKS and CDR2 YYEKEE (reference sequence). As DNA, the CDR3 is TGTGCCAGCAGCTTCCAACCCAGGACAGGAGCCTACGAGCAGTACTTC. It is translated as CASSFQPRTGAYEQYF. Full variable domain (missing parts from reference TRBV5-5 and TRBJ2-7): DAGVTQSPTHLIKTRGQQVTLRCSPISGHKSVSWYQQVLGQGPQFIFQYYEKEERGRGNFPDRFSARQFPNYSSELNVNALLLGDSALYLCASSFQPRTGAYEQYFGPGTRLTVT.

This clone was observed a handful of times. This chain connects TRBV4-3 to TRBJ1-1; weak D call: TRBD1 (5 bases). Germline V gives CDR1 LGHNA, CDR2 YSLEER. CDR3 length: 16 residues. V was shortened by 0 bases and J by 4 bases, with 15 bases between the two germline ends. The DNA of the CDR3 is TGCGCCAGCAGCCAAGATACCCCAGGGTTGCTCACTGAAGCTTTCTTT. It encodes CASSQDTPGLLTEAFF.

The V call is TRBV6-5, the J call TRBJ2-7; D is ambiguous. This CDR3 region has 15 residues. Trimming shortened V by 0 bases and J by 3 bases, and 12 bases separated the two germline ends. Germline V gene lookup returns CDR1 MNHEY and CDR2 SVGAGI. The CDR3 protein is CASSYSVQPSYEQYF. The DNA of the CDR3 is TGTGCCAGCAGTTACTCAGTCCAACCGAGCTACGAGCAGTACTTC.

The rearrangement uses TRBV28 and TRBJ2-4; the match to TRBD1 covers 7 bases. The CDR3 runs 14 residues. Trimming at V came to 6 bases and at J to 6 bases, leaving 8 bases not matched to a gene. Germline CDR1 and CDR2: MDHEN and SYDVKM. The CDR3 region has the DNA TGTGCCAGCAGCCCGGGACAGACACCAAACATTCAGTACTTC. As protein: CASSPGQTPNIQYF.